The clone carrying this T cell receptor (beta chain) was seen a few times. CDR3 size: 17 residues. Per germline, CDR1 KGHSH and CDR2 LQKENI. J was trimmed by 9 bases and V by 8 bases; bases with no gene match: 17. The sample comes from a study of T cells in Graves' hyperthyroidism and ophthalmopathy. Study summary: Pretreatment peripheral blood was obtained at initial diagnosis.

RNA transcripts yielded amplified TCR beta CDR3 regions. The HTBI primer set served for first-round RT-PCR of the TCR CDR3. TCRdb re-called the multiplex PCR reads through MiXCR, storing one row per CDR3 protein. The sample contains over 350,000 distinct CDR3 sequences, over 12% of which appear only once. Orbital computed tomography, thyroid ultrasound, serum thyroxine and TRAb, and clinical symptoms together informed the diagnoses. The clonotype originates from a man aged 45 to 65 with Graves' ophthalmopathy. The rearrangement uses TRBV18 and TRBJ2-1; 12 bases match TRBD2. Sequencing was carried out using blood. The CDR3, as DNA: TGTGCCAGCAGTTACTCGTGGCTAGCGGGAGGGCGTGGTGAGCAGTTCTTC. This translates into CASSYSWLAGGRGEQFF.